This T cell receptor beta chain stems from a study of blood T cells in healthy people across ages. Points from the study as a whole: Samples with more naive T cells showed higher observed beta diversity.

PCR was performed a second time for about 7 to 12 cycles using a sample-barcoded 5' primer and a J-beta primer mix. Samples each returned at least 2.5 million CDR3-containing paired-end reads. Each CDR3 protein is one row after TCRdb ran MiXCR on the 5' RACE reads. This sample has over a million distinct CDR3 sequences, with under 45% found just once. This clonotype was counted between two and nine times. Its target is unknown. The V gene lost 8 bases and the J gene lost 5 bases, with 21 bases spanning the gap. The CDR3 contains 15 residues. The source is a woman aged 55-70 years in good health. The material sequenced was blood. The chain has TRBV12-3 or TRBV12-4 and TRBJ1-2, with D perhaps TRBD1 (6 bases). As DNA, the CDR3 is TGTGCCAGCGGTACAGCAGGGGTGGGGATTTATGGCTACACCTTC. Translation gives CASGTAGVGIYGYTF.